This TCR beta chain was sequenced during a study of identical twins. CDR3 length equals 17 residues. CDR1 and CDR2 from the germline V gene are MNHEY and SVGAGI. V was clipped by 0 bases and J by 0 bases; unmatched bases: 5. A universal primer site came from template switching; cDNA carried unique molecular identifiers. TCRdb recomputed calls from the 5' RACE reads with MiXCR, one row per CDR3 protein. The repertoire holds over 600,000 distinct CDR3 sequences, over 20% seen once, with roughly 4.3% in the top ten. This clonotype was counted many times. This sample was also put to use in a study of T cells expressing NK-cell markers. That source adds: The sequencing cohort of eight donors included seven HCMV-seropositive individuals and one seronegative individual.

The clonotype originates from a woman between 18 and 29 years old in good health. The specimen sequenced was PBMCs. The chain joins TRBV6-5 to TRBJ2-3; 8 nucleotides line up with TRBD1. The CDR3 nucleotides read TGTGCCAGCAGTTACTCTCAGGGGGCGGCTAGCACAGATACGCAGTATTTT. Translating it yields CASSYSQGAASTDTQYF.